This entry lists 23 T cell receptor beta chains sequenced from one sample in a study of vaccination and CD4 T cells after COVID-19. Treatment defined: approximately 10-day PBMC culture with coronavirus spike peptide pools or control peptides (ViraFEST assay). With the Oncomine TCR Beta short-read assay, DNA from cultured CD4+ T cells was sequenced. TCRdb used MiXCR to reprocess the PCR reads, holding one entry per CDR3 protein. The repertoire holds approximately 12,000 distinct CDR3 sequences, with 20% to 25% as singletons. Their recognized antigens are unknown. The source material was CD4+ T cells from blood, cultured in vitro, sampled before SARS-CoV-2 vaccination. The receptors shown here come from a human donor who received a COVID-19 vaccine.

Turning to this clonotype: No conserved phenylalanine or tryptophan ends this CDR3, so it is likely a read error. CDR3 amino acids: CSARDQGRGGYTS. The DNA of the CDR3 is TGCAGTGCTAGAGATCAAGGGCGTGGTGGCTACACCTCC. The chain links TRBV20-1 to TRBJ1-2; no definite D call. Trimming shortened V by 0 bases and J by 7 bases, and 12 bases separated the two germline ends. Germline CDR1 DFQATT, CDR2 SNEGSKA (reference sequence). The CDR3 consists of 13 residues.

This clonotype is labeled medium-sized (0.01 to 0.1%). This chain joins TRBV11-3 and TRBJ2-5, with 11 bases that match TRBD2. This CDR3 is built from 17 residues. Germline CDR1 and CDR2: SGHNT and YENEEA. J was trimmed by 2 bases and V by 5 bases; bases with no gene match: 10. The CDR3 coding sequence is TGTGCCAGCAGCCCCCAGCCGTTAGCGGGGGGGCAAGAGACCCAGTACTTC. It codes for CASSPQPLAGGQETQYF. The complete variable domain, with remaining parts taken from reference TRBV11-3 and TRBJ2-5, reads EAGVVQSPRYKIIEKKQPVAFWCNPISGHNTLYWYLQNLGQGPELLIRYENEEAVDDSQLPKDRFSAERLKGVDSTLKIQPAELGDSAVYLCASSPQPLAGGQETQYFGPGTRLLVL.

In the case of this clonotype: A much larger clone lies a single base off, so this may be a read error. The rearrangement joins TRBV10-3 to TRBJ1-2; 9 bases align to TRBD1. In germline, CDR1 is ENHRY, CDR2 SYGVKD. This CDR3 has 14 amino acids. J gave up 14 bases and V 6 bases, and 16 bases lay outside the gene matches. The CDR3 nucleotides read TGTGCCATCAGCACCGGGACAGGGTTGGCAGTTGAAACCTTC. This translates into CAISTGTGLAVETF.

This clonotype was recorded a few times. The chain employs TRBV6-1 and TRBJ2-2; 13 bases line up with TRBD2. The J segment lost 0 bases and the V segment lost 5 bases, leaving 3 bases of the junction unmatched. CDR1 and CDR2 from the germline V gene are MNHNS and SASEGT. This CDR3 is built from 17 residues. The CDR3 DNA reads TGTGCCAGCAGTAGGACTAGCGGGGGACCGAACACCGGGGAGCTGTTTTTT. Protein product: CASSRTSGGPNTGELFF.

This clonotype is medium-sized by share. The rearrangement uses TRBV7-9 and TRBJ1-1; 11 nucleotides match TRBD1. This CDR3 spans 15 amino acids. Per the germline V gene, CDR1 is SEHNR and CDR2 is FQNEAQ (reference sequence). The trim removed 7 bases at V and 4 bases at J, leaving 8 bases unmatched. CDR3 protein: CASIPRGTGGTEAFF. The CDR3 DNA is TGTGCCAGCATCCCCCGCGGGACAGGGGGCACTGAAGCTTTCTTT.

The chain uses TRBV4-1 and TRBJ2-6; TRBD2 might be the D (7 bases). CDR1 is MGHRA, CDR2 YSYEKL, per germline. Trimming removed 5 bases from V and 4 bases from J, with 21 bases in between. The CDR3 has 18 amino acids. CDR3 residues: CASSSLGRGATGANVLTF. The CDR3 nucleotides are TGCGCCAGCAGCTCCTTGGGGAGGGGGGCGACCGGGGCCAACGTCCTGACTTTC.

This clonotype appeared a few times. At one boundary the junction diverges from the germline segment, which might be a read error. This chain connects TRBV5-3 to TRBJ2-2; 8 nucleotides match TRBD1. TRBV5-3 belongs to the ORF category, with a function that is uncertain. This CDR3 has 16 amino acids. CDR3 residues: CASSLYGTGNTGELFF. Written as DNA, the CDR3 is TGTGCCAGCAGCTTGTACGGGACAGGGAACACCGGGGAGCTGTTTTTT.

Of note for this clonotype: An end of the junction does not agree with germline; a read error may underlie this. The chain uses TRBV6-5 and TRBJ2-6; D ambiguous. CDR1 and CDR2 (germline): MNHEY, SVGAGI. The CDR3 runs 15 residues. CDR3 sequence reads: CASSYGKAGSNVLTF. In DNA, the CDR3 is TGTGCCAGCAGTTACGGCAAGGCTGGGTCCAACGTCCTGACTTTC.

This clonotype was observed a few times. The rearrangement links TRBV10-3 to TRBJ2-7, with 8 bases fitting TRBD1. Germline lookup yields CDR1 ENHRY and CDR2 SYGVKD. This CDR3 has 14 amino acids. Unmatched junction bases numbered 6, after V lost 5 bases and J lost 3 bases. CDR3: CAISKFGQGYEQYF. The CDR3 nucleotides read TGTGCCATCAGTAAGTTTGGACAGGGCTACGAGCAGTACTTC.

This clonotype was found a few times. The genes are TRBV20-1 and TRBJ2-5, with 13 bases that match TRBD2. Germline lookup yields CDR1 DFQATT and CDR2 SNEGSKA (reference sequence). V dropped 1 base and J dropped 5; count of bases not matched to a gene: 10. The CDR3 contains 17 residues. The CDR3 spells CSARGVGLAGNVETQYF. CDR3 DNA: TGCAGTGCTAGAGGAGTGGGACTAGCGGGGAACGTGGAGACCCAGTACTTC.

This sequence joins TRBV7-9 and TRBJ2-5, with D tentatively TRBD2 (7 bases). The CDR3 is made up of 14 amino acids. Trimming removed 5 bases from V and 2 bases from J, with 12 bases in between. Germline V gene lookup returns CDR1 SEHNR and CDR2 FQNEAQ (reference sequence). The CDR3 loop is CASSQRGGQETQYF. Written as DNA, the CDR3 is TGTGCCAGCAGCCAGAGGGGGGGGCAAGAGACCCAGTACTTC.

This clonotype was seen more than once but under ten times. This chain links TRBV7-9 with TRBJ2-5; tentatively, D is TRBD1 or TRBD2 (5 bases each). The CDR3 is made up of 17 amino acids. Trimming stripped 5 bases from V and 2 bases from J, with 21 bases between. CDR1 and CDR2 from the germline V gene are SEHNR and FQNEAQ (reference sequence). The CDR3 DNA is TGTGCCAGCAGCCCCAGGGTAGTGTGGGGGATACAAGAGACCCAGTACTTC. Amino acid sequence: CASSPRVVWGIQETQYF. Variable domain in full (rest from reference TRBV7-9 and TRBJ2-5): DTGVSQNPRHKITKRGQNVTFRCDPISEHNRLYWYRQTLGQGPEFLTYFQNEAQLEKSRLLSDRFSAERPKGSFSTLEIQRTEQGDSAMYLCASSPRVVWGIQETQYFGPGTRLLVL.

The CDR3: CASSEADDSYEQYF. The CDR3 bases are TGTGCCAGCAGTGAAGCGGACGACTCCTACGAGCAGTACTTC. The chain recombines TRBV6-1 with TRBJ2-7, with no clear D. This CDR3 has 14 residues. CDR1 MNHNS and CDR2 SASEGT come from the germline V gene. V shed 0 bases and J shed 0 bases, with 6 bases lying between them.

This clonotype was counted a few times. The rearrangement uses TRBV30 and TRBJ1-5; no definite D call. Germline-derived CDR1 and CDR2 are GTSNPN and SVGIG (reference sequence). V dropped 3 bases and J dropped 3 bases, with 9 bases sitting between them. The CDR3 consists of 13 residues. The CDR3 nucleotides read TGTGCCTGGAGCCCAGGAACCAATCAGCCCCAGCATTTT. Translated: CAWSPGTNQPQHF.

The sample holds a few counts of this clonotype. The chain combines TRBV30 with TRBJ2-6; 7 bases line up with TRBD1. CDR3 length: 14 residues. Germline CDR1 GTSNPN, CDR2 SVGIG (reference sequence). Germline trimming cut 5 bases from V and 4 bases from J; bases unmatched to any gene: 5. CDR3 DNA sequence: TGTGCCTGGGGGACAGAGTCGGGGGCCAACGTCCTGACTTTC. Its translation: CAWGTESGANVLTF.

This clonotype has more than one count but fewer than ten. Here the CDR3 reads CAWSSPVNTEAFF. The CDR3 DNA sequence: TGTGCCTGGAGTAGTCCCGTGAACACTGAAGCTTTCTTT. The chain joins TRBV30 to TRBJ1-1, with D hard to call. Germline loops: CDR1 GTSNPN, CDR2 SVGIG (reference sequence). The CDR3 has 13 residues. The V and J ends lost 2 bases and 0 bases respectively, with 7 bases between them.

The sample holds a few counts of this clonotype. The V and J genes are TRBV12-3 or TRBV12-4 and TRBJ2-2; the D gene is possibly TRBD2 (5 bases). The CDR3 contains 16 residues. Trimming stripped 2 bases from V and 7 bases from J, with 17 bases between. CDR3 sequence (DNA): TGTGCCAGCAGTTTAAAATCCCTAGCCTCGTTCGGGGAGCTGTTTTTT. It encodes CASSLKSLASFGELFF.

V gene TRBV28 combines with J gene TRBJ1-2; D is uncertain. The CDR3 sequence is 12 residues long. Looked up from germline, CDR1 is MDHEN and CDR2 is SYDVKM. Trimming removed 8 bases at V and 2 bases at J, with 9 bases between. Written as DNA, the CDR3 is TGTGCCAGCGGTAGCAGAAACTATGGCTACACCTTC. Protein product: CASGSRNYGYTF.

In its sample, this clonotype was seen a few times. The chain joins TRBV20-1 to TRBJ2-6; D ambiguous. The CDR3 has 13 residues. CDR1 and CDR2 (germline): DFQATT, SNEGSKA (reference sequence). V was cut by 6 bases and J by 2 bases, with 8 bases left in between. CDR3 nucleotide sequence: TGCAGTGCCCTCGTCACTGGGGCCAACGTCCTGACTTTC. This encodes CSALVTGANVLTF.

The chain uses TRBV5-1 and TRBJ2-3; tentatively, D is TRBD1 (5 bases). V lost 1 base to trimming and J lost 1 base, with 10 bases between them. The CDR3 runs to 15 residues. The germline V gene encodes CDR1 SGHRS and CDR2 YFSETQ. CDR3 in amino acids: CASSLPGIGTDTQYF. The CDR3 DNA reads TGCGCCAGCAGCTTGCCAGGGATTGGCACAGATACGCAGTATTTT.

This clonotype was picked up one time. This chain connects TRBV5-1 to TRBJ2-2; D is undetermined. Trimming shortened V by 5 bases and J by 4 bases, and 15 bases separated the two germline ends. The length of the CDR3 is 15 residues. Germline V gives CDR1 SGHRS, CDR2 YFSETQ. CDR3: CASRTEPDSTGELFF. CDR3 nucleotide sequence: TGCGCCAGCAGGACCGAACCAGACTCCACCGGGGAGCTGTTTTTT.

V is TRBV12-3 or TRBV12-4 and J is TRBJ1-1; D unclear. V lost 6 bases and J lost 0, with 8 bases in between. CDR3 length equals 13 residues. The CDR3 protein is CASRDPMNTEAFF. Here the CDR3 DNA reads TGTGCCAGCAGGGACCCGATGAACACTGAAGCTTTCTTT.

This chain connects TRBV27 to TRBJ2-3, with 7 bases aligning to TRBD1. After removal of 6 bases from V and 2 bases from J, the junction contained 2 bases not matched to a gene. CDR1 and CDR2 (germline): MNHEY, SMNVEV (reference sequence). The CDR3 totals 13 residues. The CDR3: CASRGTATDTQYF. The CDR3 region has the DNA TGTGCCAGCAGGGGGACAGCCACAGATACGCAGTATTTT.